Each of the 30 T cell receptor beta chains below was sequenced from the same sample in a study of patients and donors after allogeneic stem cell transplantation. TCRdb reprocessed the RT-PCR reads via MiXCR and lists one record per CDR3 protein. The data show under 200,000 distinct CDR3 sequences, about 30% seen once. The sequencing input was blood, either unsorted or a sorted T cell fraction (not recorded which). The receptor source for this set is a human donor who was either an allogeneic HSCT recipient or a stem cell or donor lymphocyte infusion donor (not recorded which). It is not recorded whose cells these are; they may come from a transplant donor.

The table lists this clonotype with a few counts. The CDR3 spells CASSYSRSYGYTF. CDR3 bases: TGTGCCAGCAGTTACTCGCGCTCCTATGGCTACACCTTC. V usage is TRBV6-5 and J usage is TRBJ1-2; D not resolved. Germline lookup yields CDR1 MNHEY and CDR2 SVGAGI. V was pared by 0 bases and J by 4 bases, with 6 bases between. The CDR3 spans 13 residues.

V usage is TRBV5-1 and J usage is TRBJ1-3; D is perhaps TRBD1 (5 bases). Germline V CDR1 and CDR2: SGHRS, YFSETQ. The CDR3 totals 13 residues. Trimming cost V 4 bases and J 4 bases, with 9 bases left between them. CDR3 sequence reads: CASSGGEGNTIYF. CDR3 DNA: TGCGCCAGCAGCGGAGGGGAAGGAAACACCATATATTTT.

This clonotype came up once. The rearrangement joins TRBV18 to TRBJ2-1; no definite D call. V dropped 3 bases and J dropped 8 bases, with 17 bases sitting between them. The CDR3 consists of 15 residues. The V gene's germline CDR1 is KGHSH and CDR2 LQKENI. The CDR3 loop is CASSPPPALPDEQFF. The CDR3 DNA follows: TGTGCCAGCTCACCCCCCCCGGCCCTGCCCGATGAGCAGTTCTTC.

V usage is TRBV10-1 and J usage is TRBJ2-3; no reliable D call. The ends were cut back, 2 bases at V and 5 bases at J, with 11 bases in the middle. CDR3 length: 14 amino acids. Germline assignment: CDR1 WNHNN and CDR2 SYGVQD (reference sequence). The CDR3 sequence: CASSEGGIGDTQYF. CDR3 DNA: TGCGCCAGCAGTGAGGGTGGAATCGGAGATACGCAGTATTTT.

The sample holds a few counts of this clonotype. This sequence joins TRBV5-1 and TRBJ2-5, with D possibly called TRBD1 or TRBD2 (5 bases each). Germline V CDR1 and CDR2: SGHRS, YFSETQ. The CDR3 totals 16 residues. V was clipped by 3 bases and J by 0 bases, with 15 bases between them. CDR3 nucleotide sequence: TGCGCCAGCAGCTCAGAGGGGACCCTCTACCAAGAGACCCAGTACTTC. Amino acid sequence: CASSSEGTLYQETQYF.

V is TRBV10-3 and J is TRBJ2-2; the match to TRBD2 covers 9 bases. In germline, CDR1 is ENHRY, CDR2 SYGVKD. The V and J ends lost 2 bases and 6 bases, in that order; junction bases with no gene match: 4. CDR3 length: 15 residues. This chain's CDR3 is CAISEGVAGAGELFF. Written as DNA, the CDR3 is TGTGCCATCAGTGAGGGGGTAGCGGGAGCCGGGGAGCTGTTTTTT.

This clonotype was found a few times. The chain couples TRBV4-3 to TRBJ2-7; D might be TRBD1 or TRBD2, each matching 5 bases. Germline V gene data show CDR1 as LGHNA and CDR2 as YSLEER. Trimming cost V 0 bases and J 0 bases, with 12 bases left between them. The CDR3 has 16 residues. The chain's CDR3 is CASSQDWGFSSYEQYF. CDR3 nucleotide sequence: TGCGCCAGCAGCCAAGATTGGGGGTTCAGCTCCTACGAGCAGTACTTC.

The chain uses TRBV4-2 and TRBJ1-5, with TRBD1 identical over 7 bases. With 4 bases clipped from V and 5 bases from J, the junction kept 2 bases outside the gene matches. CDR3 length: 13 residues. Germline values: CDR1 LGHNA, CDR2 YNFKEQ. The CDR3 coding sequence is TGTGCCAGCAGCCGGGACAGCTATCAGCCCCAGCATTTT. Its translation is CASSRDSYQPQHF.

The chain couples TRBV6-5 to TRBJ2-7; 14 bases agree with TRBD2. The CDR3 consists of 18 residues. Per the germline V gene, CDR1 is MNHEY and CDR2 is SVGAGI. After removal of 0 bases from V and 1 base from J, the junction contained 5 bases not matched to a gene. The CDR3 DNA reads as TGTGCCAGCAGTTACTCGCCCGGACTAGCGGGAGGATCCTACGAGCAGTACTTC. Encoded protein: CASSYSPGLAGGSYEQYF.

The rearrangement uses TRBV15 and TRBJ2-5; D may be TRBD2 (5 bases). Deletions cut 5 bases from V and 2 bases from J, with 21 bases between. Germline values: CDR1 LNHNV, CDR2 YYDKDF (reference sequence). The CDR3 has 17 residues. This chain's CDR3 is CATSHRIIGSQQETQYF. The CDR3 DNA is TGTGCCACCAGCCACCGAATAATAGGGAGTCAACAAGAGACCCAGTACTTC.

This clonotype was counted only a few times. The rearrangement joins TRBV6-6 to TRBJ2-7; D possibly uses TRBD1 or TRBD2 (7 bases each). Germline loops: CDR1 MNHNY, CDR2 SVGAGI (reference sequence). The CDR3 covers 15 residues. V was trimmed by 3 bases and J by 0 bases, leaving 12 bases between them. The chain's CDR3 is CASSYGGDSSYEQYF. The CDR3 bases are TGTGCCAGCAGTTATGGGGGGGACAGCTCCTACGAGCAGTACTTC.

This clonotype has just a few counts. The chain has TRBV4-1 and TRBJ2-1; unclear D gene. CDR3 size: 16 residues. CDR1 and CDR2 (germline): MGHRA, YSYEKL. The germline V and J ends were trimmed by 2 bases and 3 bases, with 14 bases remaining between them. The CDR3 coding sequence is TGCGCCAGCAGCCAAAGGGTGCCGGAACACTACAATGAGCAGTTCTTC. Translating gives CASSQRVPEHYNEQFF.

This clonotype was seen a few times. The J gene is TRBJ1-2, the V gene TRBV7-2; 8 bases are a match to TRBD1. Per the germline V gene, CDR1 is SGHTA and CDR2 is FQGNSA. Trimming removed 5 bases from V and 6 bases from J; junction bases left unmatched: 5. CDR3 length: 13 residues. DNA for the CDR3: TGTGCCAGCAGCCTCCTGACAGGGGATGGCTACACCTTC. Amino acid sequence: CASSLLTGDGYTF.

The J gene is TRBJ2-1, the V gene TRBV12-5, with D possibly being TRBD1 (6 bases). Germline CDR1 reads LGHNT; CDR2 reads FRNRAP. The CDR3 has 14 residues. Between the trimmed V and J ends, which lost 7 bases and 4 bases, there was a span of 14 bases. The CDR3 coding sequence is TGTGCTAGTGACGAACAGGGCTCGTACAATGAGCAGTTCTTC. This gives the protein CASDEQGSYNEQFF.

This clonotype has just a few counts. The chain employs TRBV28 and TRBJ2-1; no reliable D call. Trimming took off 0 bases at V and 10 bases at J, with 7 bases between the two ends. The CDR3 covers 12 residues. Germline assignment: CDR1 MDHEN and CDR2 SYDVKM. Here the CDR3 reads CASSLWPGEQFF. As DNA, the CDR3 is TGTGCCAGCAGTTTATGGCCTGGGGAGCAGTTCTTC.

At least ten counts were recorded for this clonotype. V gene TRBV6-6 combines with J gene TRBJ1-1; D remains ambiguous. CDR1 and CDR2 (germline): MNHNY, SVGAGI (reference sequence). The CDR3 runs to 13 residues. Trimming removed 2 bases at V and 1 base at J, with 5 bases between. DNA for the CDR3: TGTGCCAGCAGTTACAGTCAGAACACTGAAGCTTTCTTT. Protein: CASSYSQNTEAFF.

This clonotype showed up just a few times. The V gene is TRBV29-1, the J gene TRBJ2-3; TRBD2 might be the D (5 bases). There are 14 residues in the CDR3. V was pared by 4 bases and J by 0 bases, with 11 bases between. Germline-derived CDR1 and CDR2 are SQVTM and ANQGSEA. CDR3 DNA sequence: TGCAGCGTTGCCGTGGGCGGGAGCACAGATACGCAGTATTTT. Translated: CSVAVGGSTDTQYF.

This chain links TRBV9 with TRBJ1-3; D is uncertain. CDR1 is SGDLS and CDR2 is YYNGEE in the germline V gene. V dropped 0 bases and J dropped 4 bases, with 8 bases sitting between them. The CDR3 has 14 residues. This CDR3 is CASSVDSTGNTIYF. CDR3 sequence (DNA): TGTGCCAGCAGCGTAGACAGTACAGGAAACACCATATATTTT. Looking up the rest from reference TRBV9 and TRBJ1-3 gives the full variable domain: DSGVTQTPKHLITATGQRVTLRCSPRSGDLSVYWYQQSLDQGLQFLIQYYNGEERAKGNILERFSAQQFPDLHSELNLSSLELGDSALYFCASSVDSTGNTIYFGEGSWLTVV.

This clonotype was seen a handful of times. The chain uses TRBV5-1 and TRBJ2-5; 9 bases are shared with TRBD1. Looked up from germline, CDR1 is SGHRS and CDR2 is YFSETQ. V shed 5 bases and J 1 base; nucleotides not matched to a gene: 9. This CDR3 is 16 amino acids long. The CDR3 region is CASRPPGTGFQETQYF. DNA for the CDR3: TGCGCCAGCAGACCCCCCGGGACAGGGTTCCAAGAGACCCAGTACTTC.

This sequence joins TRBV24-1 and TRBJ1-2, with D unresolved. CDR3 length: 11 residues. Trimming stripped 2 bases from V and 11 bases from J, with 8 bases between. CDR1 KGHDR and CDR2 SFDVKD come from the germline V gene. In DNA, the CDR3 is TGTGCCACCAGTGATTCAGAAGGTTACACCTTC. This encodes CATSDSEGYTF.

This clonotype was detected a few times. The chain joins TRBV28 to TRBJ1-2, with D possibly matching TRBD1 (6 bases). There are 12 residues in the CDR3. The germline V and J ends were trimmed by 7 bases and 8 bases, with 14 bases remaining between them. The germline V gene has CDR1 MDHEN and CDR2 SYDVKM. The CDR3 DNA reads TGTGCCAGCACTGGACAGTGGGCAGGCTACACCTTC. Translation gives CASTGQWAGYTF.

There are a few counts of this clonotype. The chain has TRBV3-1 and TRBJ1-4, with TRBD1 matching over 7 bases. After removal of 8 bases from V and 6 bases from J, the junction contained 12 bases not matched to a gene. The CDR3 is 15 residues long. CDR1 LGHDT and CDR2 YNNKEL come from the germline V gene (reference sequence). CDR3 nucleotide sequence: TGTGCCAGCTCCAGGAGACAGGGATTGGATGAAAAACTGTTTTTT. Its translation is CASSRRQGLDEKLFF. The complete variable domain, with remaining parts taken from reference TRBV3-1 and TRBJ1-4, reads DTAVSQTPKYLVTQMGNDKSIKCEQNLGHDTMYWYKQDSKKFLKIMFSYNNKELIINETVPNRFSPKSPDKAHLNLHINSLELGDSAVYFCASSRRQGLDEKLFFGSGTQLSVL.

In its sample, this clonotype was seen a few times. The chain recombines TRBV5-1 with TRBJ1-4; a weak D match, TRBD1 (5 bases). The V end lost 4 bases, the J end lost 3 bases, and 13 bases lay between the germline ends. The germline V gene has CDR1 SGHRS and CDR2 YFSETQ. The CDR3 loop spans 15 amino acids. CDR3 nucleotide sequence: TGCGCCAGCAGCGTCAGGGCGGGGGCTAATGAAAAACTGTTTTTT. It yields the protein CASSVRAGANEKLFF.

The V gene is TRBV7-2, the J gene TRBJ2-1; perhaps TRBD1 as D (5 bases). Germline CDR1 and CDR2: SGHTA and FQGNSA. CDR3 size: 13 residues. V was pared by 4 bases and J by 6 bases, with 10 bases between. The CDR3 DNA reads as TGTGCCAGCAGCTCCAGGACACTCAATGAGCAGTTCTTC. It is translated as CASSSRTLNEQFF.

The rearrangement uses TRBV7-6 and TRBJ1-5, with 8 positions matching TRBD1. The CDR3 runs to 16 residues. The J segment lost 5 bases and the V segment lost 5 bases, leaving 11 bases of the junction unmatched. Germline CDR1 is SGHVS and CDR2 is FNYEAQ. The chain's CDR3 is CASSPTPGGRDQPQHF. Written as DNA, the CDR3 is TGTGCCAGCAGCCCCACCCCAGGGGGCAGAGATCAGCCCCAGCATTTT.

This chain connects TRBV12-3 or TRBV12-4 to TRBJ1-2, with 9 bases aligning to TRBD1. The V and J ends lost 5 bases and 4 bases, in that order; junction bases with no gene match: 8. The CDR3 runs to 15 residues. The CDR3 sequence is CASSQWTGVLYGYTF. The CDR3 nucleotides read TGTGCCAGCAGTCAGTGGACAGGGGTCCTCTATGGCTACACCTTC.

With respect to this clonotype: Relative to the germline gene, one junction end is altered; a read error may explain this. The J gene is TRBJ1-5, the V gene TRBV7-7; weak D call: TRBD1 (5 bases). CDR1 SSHAT and CDR2 FNYEAQ come from the germline V gene (reference sequence). The CDR3 has 16 residues. CDR3: CASSSKTVCSNQPQHF. The DNA for the CDR3 is TGTGCTAGCAGCTCCAAGACAGTCTGTAGCAATCAGCCCCAGCATTTT.

The chain carries TRBV4-1 and TRBJ2-1, with 8 bases matching TRBD2. CDR3 size: 16 residues. Per germline, CDR1 MGHRA and CDR2 YSYEKL. After removal of 3 bases from V and 0 bases from J, the junction contained 4 bases not matched to a gene. The chain's CDR3 is CASSQGLGSSYNEQFF. CDR3 DNA sequence: TGCGCCAGCAGCCAGGGACTAGGAAGCTCCTACAATGAGCAGTTCTTC.

On this clonotype itself: A read error may explain this, as a much larger clone is one base away. V gene TRBV12-3 or TRBV12-4 combines with J gene TRBJ1-1; D not certain. V was shortened by 4 bases and J by 8 bases, with 11 bases between the two germline ends. This CDR3 has 12 amino acids. CDR3 protein: CASSYGGQEAFF. The CDR3 nucleotides read TGTGCCAGCAGTTATGGAGGGCAAGAAGCTTTCTTT.

This clonotype occurred a few times. The chain has TRBV5-1 and TRBJ1-2; maybe TRBD1 (5 bases). Trimming pared 1 base from V and 4 bases from J, leaving 14 bases between. The CDR3 runs to 15 residues. Germline CDR1 and CDR2: SGHRS and YFSETQ. The CDR3 spells CASSLRWDVGYGYTF. CDR3 DNA: TGCGCCAGCAGCTTGCGATGGGACGTTGGCTATGGCTACACCTTC.